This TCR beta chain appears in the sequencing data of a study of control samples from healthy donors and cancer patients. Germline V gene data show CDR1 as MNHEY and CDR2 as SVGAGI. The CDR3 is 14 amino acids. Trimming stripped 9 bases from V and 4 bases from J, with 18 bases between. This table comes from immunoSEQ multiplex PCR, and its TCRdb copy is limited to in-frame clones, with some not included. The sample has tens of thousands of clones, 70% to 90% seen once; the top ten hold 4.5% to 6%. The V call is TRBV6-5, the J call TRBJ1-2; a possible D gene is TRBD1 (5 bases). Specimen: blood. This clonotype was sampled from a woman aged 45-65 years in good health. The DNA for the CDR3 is TGTGCCAGTCAGGGCCGGTCAGTCGGCTATGGCTACACCTTC. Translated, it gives CASQGRSVGYGYTF.